These 30 T cell receptor beta chains share one sample of origin, sequenced in a study of response to subunit inactivated influenza vaccine. Via MiXCR, TCRdb re-called the RT-PCR reads, giving one row per CDR3 protein. The table records about 610,000 distinct CDR3 sequences, 12% to 15% of them present only once. The material was PBMCs from blood, obtained 12 days after vaccination. All receptors come from a man aged 45-65 years who received an inactivated influenza vaccine.

The CDR3 protein is CASIYMNTEAFF. CDR3 nucleotide sequence: TGTGCCAGCATCTATATGAACACTGAAGCTTTCTTT. This chain uses TRBV6-1 with TRBJ1-1; D ambiguous. The V gene lost 7 bases and the J gene lost 0 bases, with 6 bases spanning the gap. Germline assignment: CDR1 MNHNS and CDR2 SASEGT. The CDR3 loop spans 12 amino acids.

The chain combines TRBV12-3 or TRBV12-4 with TRBJ1-2; D gene ambiguous. Trimming removed 3 bases from V and 8 bases from J, with 13 bases in between. CDR3 length equals 13 residues. In nucleotides, the CDR3 is TGTGCCAGCAGTTTTCCGGCTCTCATCGGCTACACCTTC. Translated, it gives CASSFPALIGYTF.

This clonotype was found a few times. CDR3 region: CASSLAPTTGELFF. In nucleotides, the CDR3 is TGTGCCAGCAGCTTAGCGCCGACCACCGGGGAGCTGTTTTTT. The chain carries TRBV7-2 and TRBJ2-2; D remains unclear. This CDR3 is built from 14 residues. Deletions cut 0 bases from V and 4 bases from J, with 6 bases between. The germline CDR1 and CDR2 sequences are SGHTA and FQGNSA.

This clonotype appeared a few times. The chain is built from TRBV6-5 and TRBJ2-7; possibly TRBD2 for D (5 bases). The germline V and J ends were trimmed by 0 bases and 2 bases, with 11 bases remaining between them. The V gene's germline CDR1 is MNHEY and CDR2 SVGAGI. CDR3 length: 15 amino acids. CDR3 residues: CASSYSSGPPYEQYF. In DNA, the CDR3 is TGTGCCAGCAGTTACTCCAGCGGACCACCCTACGAGCAGTACTTC.

J is TRBJ2-7 and V is TRBV5-5, with D perhaps matching TRBD2 (6 bases). Trimming took off 5 bases at V and 6 bases at J, with 12 bases between the two ends. The CDR3 extends over 12 amino acids. Germline V gene data show CDR1 as SGHKS and CDR2 as YYEKEE (reference sequence). CDR3 coding DNA: TGTGCCAGCAGGTCGGAGGGCGTCGAGCAGTACTTC. Its translation: CASRSEGVEQYF.

The chain combines TRBV24-1 with TRBJ2-1; no clear D gene. The germline gives CDR1 KGHDR, CDR2 SFDVKD. Trimming pared 1 base from V and 8 bases from J, leaving 8 bases between. This CDR3 is built from 13 residues. Here the CDR3 DNA reads TGTGCCACCAGTGATTTTACGCGAGATGAGCAGTTCTTC. It yields the protein CATSDFTRDEQFF.

The table lists this clonotype with a few counts. The chain employs TRBV10-3 and TRBJ2-7; 9 bases fit TRBD1. Trimming removed 5 bases from V and 6 bases from J; junction bases left unmatched: 5. This CDR3 is built from 13 residues. Germline V gene sequence: CDR1 ENHRY, CDR2 SYGVKD. The CDR3 is CAISPGQGVEQYF. The DNA of the CDR3 is TGTGCCATCAGTCCGGGACAGGGCGTCGAGCAGTACTTC.

This clonotype was detected ten times or more. The J gene is TRBJ1-1, the V gene TRBV6-2 or TRBV6-3; tentatively, D is TRBD1 (5 bases). The CDR3 sequence is 19 residues long. CDR1 and CDR2 from the germline V gene are MNHEY and SVGEGT. V shed 2 bases and J shed 1 base, with 23 bases lying between them. This CDR3 reads CASSYVSIRRGRPNTEAFF. Written as DNA, the CDR3 is TGTGCCAGCAGTTACGTCTCAATAAGACGGGGCAGACCGAACACTGAAGCTTTCTTT.

This clonotype was observed many times. The V and J genes are TRBV20-1 and TRBJ2-7, with D unresolved. The CDR3 loop spans 11 amino acids. Trimming shortened V by 3 bases and J by 5 bases, and 8 bases separated the two germline ends. Per germline, CDR1 DFQATT and CDR2 SNEGSKA (reference sequence). The CDR3 here is CSASPTHEQYF. DNA of the CDR3: TGCAGTGCTAGTCCCACCCACGAGCAGTACTTC.

The CDR3 coding sequence is TGCGCCAGCAGTGATATCCAAGGATCGAGCACCGGGGAGCTGTTTTTT. Translated: CASSDIQGSSTGELFF. The V and J genes are TRBV10-1 and TRBJ2-2; D call uncertain. CDR1 and CDR2 from the germline V gene are WNHNN and SYGVQD (reference sequence). The CDR3 totals 16 residues. With 3 bases removed from V and 4 bases from J, the gap between germline ends came to 15 bases.

The chain combines TRBV18 with TRBJ2-3, with TRBD2 identical over 8 bases. Germline-derived CDR1 and CDR2 are KGHSH and LQKENI. The CDR3 consists of 16 residues. V was pared by 0 bases and J by 2 bases, with 4 bases of the junction left unmatched. The CDR3 sequence: CASSPPAGVSTDTQYF. In nucleotides, the CDR3 is TGTGCCAGCTCACCACCAGCGGGAGTTTCCACAGATACGCAGTATTTT.

This clonotype was counted between two and nine times. V is TRBV14 and J is TRBJ2-5; TRBD1 aligns across 7 bases. Germline V gene lookup returns CDR1 SGHDN and CDR2 FVKESK. The CDR3 extends over 13 amino acids. V gave up 4 bases and J gave up 9 bases; unmatched junction bases: 8. CDR3 sequence: CASSPTTGLSQYF. The CDR3 nucleotides read TGTGCCAGCAGCCCTACGACAGGGCTGTCCCAGTACTTC. Together with reference TRBV14 and TRBJ2-5, the CDR3 gives the full variable domain: EAGVTQFPSHSVIEKGQTVTLRCDPISGHDNLYWYRRVMGKEIKFLLHFVKESKQDESGMPNNRFLAERTGGTYSTLKVQPAELEDSGVYFCASSPTTGLSQYFGPGTRLLVL.

The chain has TRBV6-1 and TRBJ2-7, with 8 bases matching TRBD1. CDR3 size: 14 residues. Trimming cost V 6 bases and J 3 bases; bases outside gene matches: 7. Germline V CDR1 and CDR2: MNHNS, SASEGT. The CDR3: CASRRTGINYEQYF. In DNA form, the CDR3 reads TGTGCCAGCAGAAGGACAGGGATAAACTACGAGCAGTACTTC.

V gene TRBV12-3 or TRBV12-4 combines with J gene TRBJ2-5, with a possible D match to TRBD2 (6 bases). V was pared by 6 bases and J by 5 bases, with 10 bases between. The CDR3 runs 12 residues. CDR3 in DNA: TGTGCCAGCAGGACTAGGAGGGAGACCCAGTACTTC. This sequence encodes CASRTRRETQYF.

This clonotype was seen a few times. The chain carries TRBV20-1 and TRBJ1-5; no clear D gene. The CDR3 covers 13 residues. Germline V lookup: CDR1 DFQATT, CDR2 SNEGSKA (reference sequence). Trimming took off 3 bases at V and 5 bases at J, with 11 bases between the two ends. CDR3 nucleotide sequence: TGCAGTGCTAGCTCTCGAGTGGATCAGCCCCAGCATTTT. This encodes CSASSRVDQPQHF.

This clonotype has more than one count but fewer than ten. The gene calls are TRBV29-1 and TRBJ2-7; TRBD1 or TRBD2 may be the D gene (5 bases each). CDR3 length: 13 residues. The V and J ends lost 4 bases and 6 bases respectively, with 16 bases between them. Germline loops: CDR1 SQVTM, CDR2 ANQGSEA. The CDR3 DNA reads TGCAGCGTTGGGGCCGGGACCCACTCCGAGCAGTACTTC. Its protein product is CSVGAGTHSEQYF.

V and J are TRBV6-2 or TRBV6-3 and TRBJ2-2; tentatively, D is TRBD1 or TRBD2 (5 bases each). This CDR3 region has 14 residues. Deletions cut 7 bases from V and 4 bases from J, with 13 bases between. CDR1 is MNHEY and CDR2 is SVGEGT in the germline V gene. CDR3 sequence: CASNDKGSTGELFF. The CDR3, as DNA: TGTGCCAGCAACGATAAGGGGAGCACCGGGGAGCTGTTTTTT.

CDR3: CSATQGRNTEAFF. Written as DNA, the CDR3 is TGCAGTGCTACACAGGGGCGGAACACTGAAGCTTTCTTT. V and J are TRBV20-1 and TRBJ1-1; 7 nucleotides align to TRBD1. V shed 4 bases, J shed 1 base, and the junction held 3 bases outside the gene matches. CDR1 and CDR2 from the germline V gene are DFQATT and SNEGSKA (reference sequence). The CDR3 spans 13 residues.

A few counts support this clonotype. This chain joins TRBV4-3 and TRBJ2-7, with 9 bases aligning to TRBD2. Unmatched junction bases numbered 4, after V lost 0 bases and J lost 4 bases. This CDR3 is 15 amino acids long. In germline, CDR1 is LGHNA, CDR2 YSLEER. The CDR3 nucleotides read TGCGCCAGCAGCCAAGATGCGGGAGGGGCGTACGAGCAGTACTTC. Protein product: CASSQDAGGAYEQYF.

This clonotype appeared a few times. The genes are TRBV28 and TRBJ2-2, with no clear D. The CDR3 sequence is 15 residues long. V was pared by 7 bases and J by 4 bases, with 16 bases between. The germline V gene encodes CDR1 MDHEN and CDR2 SYDVKM. CDR3 sequence reads: CASIDGLGSTGELFF. In DNA form, the CDR3 reads TGTGCCAGCATTGACGGTTTAGGTAGCACCGGGGAGCTGTTTTTT.

This clonotype was seen more than once but under ten times. The rearrangement joins TRBV9 to TRBJ2-5; D may match TRBD1 or TRBD2 (6 bases each). Germline V gives CDR1 SGDLS, CDR2 YYNGEE. Trimming pared 4 bases from V and 3 bases from J, leaving 13 bases between. The CDR3 has 14 residues. CDR3 bases: TGTGCCAGCAGCCCTACAGGGAGGAAAGAGACCCAGTACTTC. Translation gives CASSPTGRKETQYF.

This clonotype was found a few times. The rearrangement links TRBV30 to TRBJ2-4, with TRBD1 matching over 8 bases. This CDR3 spans 14 amino acids. The junction had 10 bases not matched to a gene; V was cut back by 3 bases and J by 9 bases. CDR1 and CDR2 (germline): GTSNPN, SVGIG (reference sequence). DNA for the CDR3: TGTGCCTGGAGACCAACAGGGGGACCGGGCATTCAGTACTTC. Translation gives CAWRPTGGPGIQYF.

This clonotype was observed a few times. V usage is TRBV24-1 and J usage is TRBJ2-7; 9 bases map to TRBD1. The V segment lost 9 bases and the J segment 3 bases; nucleotides outside the gene matches: 11. Germline V CDR1 and CDR2: KGHDR, SFDVKD. The CDR3 length is 15 residues. The CDR3 DNA reads as TGTGCCACCGCTCCCCGGACAGGGGTACACTACGAGCAGTACTTC. It specifies CATAPRTGVHYEQYF.

This rearrangement joins TRBV7-9 to TRBJ2-5, with D perhaps TRBD2 (6 bases). The V end was cut by 5 bases, the J end by 4 bases, with 17 bases between. Germline lookup yields CDR1 SEHNR and CDR2 FQNEAQ (reference sequence). The CDR3 sequence is 15 residues long. CDR3 bases: TGTGCCAGCAGCGTAGGGGAGGCGGTCCTAGAGACCCAGTACTTC. Translating gives CASSVGEAVLETQYF. The whole variable domain, filled in from reference TRBV7-9 and TRBJ2-5, reads DTGVSQNPRHKITKRGQNVTFRCDPISEHNRLYWYRQTLGQGPEFLTYFQNEAQLEKSRLLSDRFSAERPKGSFSTLEIQRTEQGDSAMYLCASSVGEAVLETQYFGPGTRLLVL.

This clonotype was observed at least ten times. This rearrangement joins TRBV5-6 to TRBJ2-3, with TRBD2 matching over 7 bases. This CDR3 contains 15 residues. The germline V gene has CDR1 SGHDT and CDR2 YYEEEE. V gave up 4 bases and J gave up 14 bases; unmatched junction bases: 19. The chain's CDR3 is CASSPISGLDEGWYF. In DNA, the CDR3 is TGTGCCAGCAGCCCCATTTCAGGACTAGACGAGGGGTGGTATTTT.

This chain uses TRBV12-3 or TRBV12-4 with TRBJ1-5, with D unresolved. V lost 5 bases to trimming and J lost 12 bases, with 17 bases between them. The CDR3 runs to 13 residues. The CDR3 is CASSGELRSRQHF. The CDR3 coding sequence is TGTGCCAGCAGTGGGGAGTTACGGTCGCGCCAGCATTTT.

This chain joins TRBV18 and TRBJ2-1, with 11 bases identical to TRBD1. This CDR3 is built from 15 residues. V was clipped by 5 bases and J by 3 bases; unmatched bases: 3. CDR1 and CDR2 from the germline V gene are KGHSH and LQKENI. CDR3 residues: CASSVGTGGYNEQFF. For the CDR3, the DNA is TGTGCCAGCTCAGTCGGGACAGGGGGCTACAATGAGCAGTTCTTC.

V is TRBV2 and J is TRBJ1-2, with D possibly TRBD1 on 6 matching bases. CDR1 is SNHLY and CDR2 is FYNNEI in the germline V gene. The CDR3 has 14 amino acids. V dropped 6 bases and J dropped 2 bases, with 13 bases sitting between them. In DNA, the CDR3 is TGTGCCAGCAGAATTGAAACAGGGAACTATGGCTACACCTTC. Protein product: CASRIETGNYGYTF.

The chain uses TRBV29-1 and TRBJ2-7; a possible D gene is TRBD2 (5 bases). Per germline, CDR1 SQVTM and CDR2 ANQGSEA. The CDR3 is made up of 13 amino acids. V lost 2 bases to trimming and J lost 3 bases, with 11 bases between them. CDR3 in amino acids: CSVEQDSIYEQYF. The CDR3, as DNA: TGCAGCGTTGAACAGGACTCGATCTACGAGCAGTACTTC.

This clonotype appeared many times. This sequence joins TRBV5-1 and TRBJ2-2; TRBD1 matches at 8 bases. J gave up 6 bases and V 7 bases, and 5 bases lay outside the gene matches. The CDR3 totals 13 residues. Germline values: CDR1 SGHRS, CDR2 YFSETQ. This chain's CDR3 is CASGQGGAGELFF. The DNA of the CDR3 is TGCGCCAGCGGACAGGGAGGCGCCGGGGAGCTGTTTTTT.